This TCR beta chain is drawn from a study of beta chain features in type 1 diabetes. For the study at large: Age, gender, cell numbers and subset yield matched between patients and controls. Notes on the study in general: All four CD4+ subsets from Type 1 diabetes patients carried moderately but significantly shorter TCRB CDR3s. Within the patient group, naive, central memory and Treg TCRB repertoires appeared more similar to each other than within healthy donors. The study notes PCR might favor shorter templates equally in patients and controls.

Expressed TCRB transcripts got sequenced, as all isolated RNA was reverse transcribed. Around 3.57 million reads was the average for naive, central memory and regulatory T cell samples. The table came from immunoSEQ multiplex PCR; TCRdb's copy has only in-frame clones and leaves some out. The data contain around 280,000 clones, 14% to 15% of them singletons. This clone has a handful of counts. The antigen remains undetermined. The trim removed 5 bases at V and 4 bases at J, leaving 10 bases unmatched. Per the germline V gene, CDR1 is SQVTM and CDR2 is ANQGSEA. This CDR3 comprises 15 residues. The TCR originated in a man aged 18 to 29 with type 1 diabetes. The gene calls are TRBV29-1 and TRBJ2-2; the match to TRBD1 covers 7 bases. Sequencing input: naive CD4+ T cells from blood. This CDR3 is CSVSRQGWATGELFF. In nucleotides, the CDR3 is TGCAGCGTTTCAAGACAGGGTTGGGCCACCGGGGAGCTGTTTTTT.